This TCR beta chain was obtained from a study of blood T cell repertoires in COVID-19 (dated by TCRdb to about 2020). For context, the study as a whole: The collaborator samples originated in the United States, Italy and Spain and spanned the acute and convalescent phases of COVID-19. The prospective study material was composed of cDNA or gDNA derived from T cells, B-cell-depleted T cells, or PBMCs. Deeply sampled blood TCRbeta repertoires from subjects exposed to, actively infected with, or recovered from COVID-19 were included in the dataset. The repertoires were made available in a free public database intended to serve as a resource for research on the immune response to SARS-CoV-2. The samples were drawn from two sources: the first 160 participants of the ongoing ImmuneRACE study, and about 1,300 subjects contributed by 6 global collaborators. The sample metadata nearly always contained a de-identified subject ID, COVID-19 status, age in years and sex. Where available, HLA class I and class II types were taken from metadata supplied by the sample provider and were not determined by assay-based typing. Study-wide conclusions, independent of this receptor: The amount of clinical and demographic metadata varied by source and participant and was provided uncurated.

TCRbeta CDR3 regions were amplified from genomic DNA by means of the immunoSEQ Assay, a bias-controlled multiplex PCR. Per the original workflow: Nucleated cell counts per sample were estimated from amplification of reference gene primers within the assay. To quantify the absolute abundance of each unique TCRbeta CDR3 rearrangement, sequence reads were collapsed and filtered. Productive Simpson clonality was computed per sample as the square root of Simpson's diversity index over productive rearrangements. What TCRdb holds here is the immuneACCESS table cut down to in-frame rearrangements. Part of the clones is not present; checked against another copy, under half of the missing clones reflect an unresolved V gene, and the others are unexplained. V and J calls and clone size are as listed in that table; D and trimming were resolved from the DNA. For this sample the table gives some 300,000 clones, of which 85% to 90% were detected only once. The top ten clonotypes cover 6.3% of the sample.

In Seattle, one collaborating source enrolled patients while the infection was active and tracked those patients longitudinally over the course of disease. Each collaborating institution followed its own protocols to collect whole blood in K2EDTA tubes. For TCRbeta analysis, collaborator samples were shipped as frozen whole blood, as isolated PBMCs, or as DNA extracted from either sample type. CDR1 and CDR2 (SEHNR, FQNEAQ) derive from the germline V gene (reference sequence). V trim: 5 bases; J trim: 5 bases; unmatched bases: 6. The cysteine opens and the phenylalanine closes a CDR3 of 14 amino acids. The DNA shown is the 42-base CDR3, in frame from base 1. Notes on this clone: The antigen this receptor binds is unknown. One base away there is no much larger clone; base qualities are not given.

The chain uses TRBV7-9 and TRBJ2-3, and 8 junction bases match TRBD2. Specimen: peripheral blood. The origin of this receptor is a woman in her 50s with COVID-19, enrolled during active disease. In nucleotides, the sequence is TGTGCCAGCAGCCTTAGCGGGATTGGAGATACGCAGTATTTT. The resulting protein is CASSLSGIGDTQYF.